This T cell receptor (beta chain) comes out of a study of radiotherapy plus CTLA-4 blockade in lung cancer. Study context: Objective response was observed in over 15% of patients, and disease control in just over 30%.

TCRdb keeps only in-frame clones here, not all; method: immunoSEQ multiplex PCR. Of roughly 100,000 clones in the sample, approximately 81% were seen once. Study conclusions and caveats: Early blood T cell clone dynamics, with interferon-beta, were reported to best predict response. TCR clones of tumor origin grew in blood after radiotherapy plus ipilimumab.

This clone was counted only a few times. Its target is unknown. Chemo-refractory metastatic non-small-cell lung cancer patients were treated with focal radiation plus CTLA-4 blockade with ipilimumab. CDR1 and CDR2 (germline): SNHLY, FYNNEI. Trimming left V 6 bases short and J 3 bases short, with 12 bases between. The CDR3 consists of 14 residues. The clonotype was recovered from a human donor with non-small cell lung cancer that progressed on radiotherapy plus ipilimumab. Some clones in this sample may be carry-over from other donors' samples. The source was peripheral blood, collected from a patient treated with radiotherapy plus ipilimumab. The J gene is TRBJ1-3, the V gene TRBV2, with D possibly TRBD1 on 6 matching bases. The CDR3 DNA reads as TGTGCCAGCAGCCTACAGGGCCATGGAAACACCATATATTTT. The encoded protein is CASSLQGHGNTIYF. Full variable domain (missing parts from reference TRBV2 and TRBJ1-3): EPEVTQTPSHQVTQMGQEVILRCVPISNHLYFYWYRQILGQKVEFLVSFYNNEISEKSEIFDDQFSVERPDGSNFTLKIRSTKLEDSAMYFCASSLQGHGNTIYFGEGSWLTVV.